The 25 T cell receptor beta chains below all came from one sample that was sequenced in a study of blood T cell repertoires in COVID-19. Assay used: immunoSEQ multiplex PCR; TCRdb lists only in-frame clones, some missing. The sample has approximately 410,000 clones; roughly 85% are singletons. Sequenced sample: peripheral blood. The source is a woman aged 30 to 39 with active or convalescent COVID-19.

The gene calls are TRBV6-5 and TRBJ1-2; D is perhaps TRBD1 (5 bases). V lost 7 bases and J 4 bases, leaving 19 bases between the germline ends. CDR3 length: 15 residues. Germline loops: CDR1 MNHEY, CDR2 SVGAGI. The CDR3 reads CASTYGASTPYGYTF. The CDR3 nucleotides are TGTGCCAGCACTTATGGGGCCTCAACCCCCTATGGCTACACCTTC.

The J gene is TRBJ2-7, the V gene TRBV3-1 (or the pseudogene TRBV3-2); the D gene is possibly TRBD2 (6 bases). Trimming left V 0 bases short and J 7 bases short, with 16 bases between. The CDR3 spans 15 residues. Per the germline V gene, CDR1 is LGHDT and CDR2 is YNNKEL (reference sequence). CDR3 sequence (DNA): TGTGCCAGCAGCCAAGATCCGGGGGATGTGTTGGAGCAGTACTTC. Protein: CASSQDPGDVLEQYF.

The CDR3 loop reads CASSVRTFGLAAIEQYF. As DNA, the CDR3 is TGTGCCAGTAGCGTGAGGACGTTTGGACTAGCGGCAATCGAGCAGTACTTC. The chain joins TRBV19 to TRBJ2-7, with TRBD2 matching 10 bases. The V gene end was trimmed by 6 bases and the J gene end by 6 bases; junction bases not matched to a gene: 17. The germline V gene encodes CDR1 LNHDA and CDR2 SQIVND (reference sequence). CDR3 size: 17 residues.

The rearrangement links TRBV12-3 or TRBV12-4 to TRBJ2-7; D perhaps matches TRBD1 (5 bases). V was pared by 8 bases and J by 0 bases, with 8 bases between. The CDR3 has 12 amino acids. In DNA, the CDR3 is TGTGCCAGCGGACAAAACTCCTACGAGCAGTACTTC. Its protein is CASGQNSYEQYF.

The rearrangement links TRBV5-1 to TRBJ2-5, with TRBD2 matching over 15 bases. With V trimmed by 4 bases and J by 5 bases, 12 bases remained unmatched. The CDR3 covers 18 residues. Germline V gene lookup returns CDR1 SGHRS and CDR2 YFSETQ. The CDR3, as DNA: TGCGCCAGCAGCCCCGGACTAGCGGGAGGGCCGCAGTGGGAGACCCAGTACTTC. Translation gives CASSPGLAGGPQWETQYF. The complete variable domain, with remaining parts taken from reference TRBV5-1 and TRBJ2-5, reads KAGVTQTPRYLIKTRGQQVTLSCSPISGHRSVSWYQQTPGQGLQFLFEYFSETQRNKGNFPGRFSGRQFSNSRSEMNVSTLELGDSALYLCASSPGLAGGPQWETQYFGPGTRLLVL.

The chain has TRBV6-5 and TRBJ1-3, with TRBD1 matching over 7 bases. The CDR3 is 15 amino acids. V shed 6 bases, J shed 0 bases, and the junction held 5 bases outside the gene matches. Per the germline V gene, CDR1 is MNHEY and CDR2 is SVGAGI. Here the CDR3 DNA reads TGTGCCAGCAGAGGAGGACAGGTCTCTGGAAACACCATATATTTT. Translating it yields CASRGGQVSGNTIYF.

The chain recombines TRBV10-1 with TRBJ1-5; TRBD1 is a possible D gene (6 bases). This CDR3 has 19 amino acids. The V end was cut by 4 bases, the J end by 0 bases, with 22 bases between. Germline V gene sequence: CDR1 WNHNN, CDR2 SYGVQD (reference sequence). In DNA form, the CDR3 reads TGCGCCAGCAGTGTCCCGCCGGGACACTTGCAGGATAGCAATCAGCCCCAGCATTTT. It codes for CASSVPPGHLQDSNQPQHF.

The J gene is TRBJ1-4, the V gene TRBV7-8; tentative D call: TRBD1 (6 bases). Germline lookup yields CDR1 SGHVS and CDR2 FQNEAQ. Trimming left V 2 bases short and J 7 bases short, with 17 bases between. The CDR3 has 16 amino acids. This chain's CDR3 is CASSLNWGQKGEKLFF. The CDR3 DNA is TGTGCCAGCAGCTTAAATTGGGGGCAGAAAGGTGAAAAACTGTTTTTT.

The chain uses TRBV10-3 and TRBJ1-2; D perhaps matches TRBD1 (6 bases). CDR1 and CDR2 (germline): ENHRY, SYGVKD. Trimming pared 2 bases from V and 5 bases from J, leaving 12 bases between. The CDR3 is made up of 14 amino acids. CDR3 region: CAISELTGRYGYTF. CDR3 sequence (DNA): TGTGCCATCAGTGAGCTGACAGGTAGGTATGGCTACACCTTC.

This chain uses TRBV3-1 (or the pseudogene TRBV3-2) with TRBJ1-1; 8 nucleotides agree with TRBD1. Germline CDR1 and CDR2: LGHDT and YNNKEL (reference sequence). The J segment lost 5 bases and the V segment lost 0 bases, leaving 8 bases of the junction unmatched. The CDR3 sequence is 16 residues long. The CDR3 spells CASSQERQGWLTEAFF. CDR3 bases: TGTGCCAGCAGCCAAGAAAGACAGGGGTGGTTGACTGAAGCTTTCTTT.

This chain links TRBV7-2 with TRBJ2-3; TRBD2 aligns across 10 bases. The CDR3 is made up of 19 amino acids. From germline, CDR1 is SGHTA and CDR2 FQGNSA. J gave up 2 bases and V 1 base, and 12 bases lay outside the gene matches. The CDR3 sequence is CASSLGVFWLAGDTDTQYF. CDR3 bases: TGTGCCAGCAGCTTAGGTGTATTCTGGCTAGCGGGAGACACAGATACGCAGTATTTT.

The chain employs TRBV2 and TRBJ2-7; 7 bases map to TRBD2. CDR1 SNHLY and CDR2 FYNNEI come from the germline V gene. The trim removed 7 bases at V and 6 bases at J, leaving 27 bases unmatched. This CDR3 has 19 amino acids. The CDR3 protein is CASILISSGGDRRTSEQYF. The CDR3 nucleotides are TGTGCCAGCATCCTTATATCCTCGGGGGGTGACAGACGAACCTCCGAGCAGTACTTC.

The genes are TRBV15 and TRBJ2-7, with no clear D. V was cut by 2 bases and J by 5 bases, with 7 bases left in between. The germline V gene has CDR1 LNHNV and CDR2 YYDKDF (reference sequence). The CDR3 covers 12 residues. CDR3 region: CATSRPGDEQYF. In DNA form, the CDR3 reads TGTGCCACCAGCAGACCTGGAGACGAGCAGTACTTC. The whole variable domain, remainder taken from reference TRBV15 and TRBJ2-7, is DAMVIQNPRYQVTQFGKPVTLSCSQTLNHNVMYWYQQKSSQAPKLLFHYYDKDFNNEADTPDNFQSRRPNTSFCFLDIRSPGLGDTAMYLCATSRPGDEQYFGPGTRLTVT.

The V and J genes are TRBV3-1 (or the pseudogene TRBV3-2) and TRBJ2-7, with D maybe TRBD1 (6 bases). The CDR3 consists of 13 residues. Per germline, CDR1 LGHDT and CDR2 YNNKEL (reference sequence). With 4 bases removed from V and 3 bases from J, the gap between germline ends came to 10 bases. CDR3 coding DNA: TGTGCCAGCAGCCGGGACACCGACTACGAGCAGTACTTC. It codes for CASSRDTDYEQYF.

The chain employs TRBV19 and TRBJ2-7; 13 bases are a match to TRBD2. Germline V gene sequence: CDR1 LNHDA, CDR2 SQIVND (reference sequence). V lost 5 bases, J lost 3 bases, and 4 bases stayed unmatched. The CDR3 is 15 residues long. The CDR3 here is CASSAGTSGNYEQYF. DNA of the CDR3: TGTGCCAGTAGTGCCGGGACTAGCGGGAACTACGAGCAGTACTTC.

This rearrangement joins TRBV6-5 to TRBJ2-3, with a possible D match to TRBD2 (6 bases). The CDR3 length is 15 residues. Germline values: CDR1 MNHEY, CDR2 SVGAGI. Between the trimmed V and J ends, which lost 2 bases and 0 bases, there was a span of 9 bases. The DNA of the CDR3 is TGTGCCAGCAGTTACACAAGCGGGAGCACAGATACGCAGTATTTT. Translating it yields CASSYTSGSTDTQYF.

The rearrangement uses TRBV19 and TRBJ1-6, with 7 bases fitting TRBD1. This CDR3 has 14 amino acids. Germline-derived CDR1 and CDR2 are LNHDA and SQIVND (reference sequence). With V trimmed by 7 bases and J by 5 bases, 5 bases remained unmatched. Here the CDR3 reads CASKIDRDNSPLHF. The CDR3 region has the DNA TGTGCCAGTAAGATTGACAGGGATAATTCACCCCTCCACTTT.

The chain carries TRBV12-3 or TRBV12-4 and TRBJ2-7, with 7 bases aligning to TRBD1. Trimming removed 5 bases from V and 6 bases from J; junction bases left unmatched: 1. The CDR3 consists of 11 residues. The CDR3 region is CASSTGAEQYF. The CDR3, as DNA: TGTGCCAGCAGTACAGGGGCCGAGCAGTACTTC.

This clone was observed a handful of times. CDR3 residues: CASSRTGRNTEAFF. Here the CDR3 DNA reads TGCGCCAGCAGTCGGACAGGGCGAAACACTGAAGCTTTCTTT. This sequence joins TRBV10-1 and TRBJ1-1, with 8 positions matching TRBD1. Germline-derived CDR1 and CDR2 are WNHNN and SYGVQD (reference sequence). The CDR3 has 14 residues. V shed 5 bases and J 2 bases; nucleotides not matched to a gene: 4.

This sequence joins TRBV5-1 and TRBJ1-4; TRBD1 aligns across 7 bases. The CDR3 extends over 16 amino acids. Losses at the gene ends were 2 bases for V and 0 bases for J; bases not matched to a gene: 4. Germline V gene sequence: CDR1 SGHRS, CDR2 YFSETQ. CDR3 amino acids: CASSLEGATTNEKLFF. The CDR3 nucleotides read TGCGCCAGCAGCTTAGAGGGGGCTACAACTAATGAAAAACTGTTTTTT.

V is TRBV5-1 and J is TRBJ2-5; TRBD1 might be the D (5 bases). This CDR3 spans 14 amino acids. Germline lookup yields CDR1 SGHRS and CDR2 YFSETQ. With 4 bases removed from V and 1 base from J, the gap between germline ends came to 11 bases. This chain's CDR3 is CASSEAGSQETQYF. The CDR3 coding sequence is TGCGCCAGCAGCGAAGCAGGGTCCCAAGAGACCCAGTACTTC.

This sequence joins TRBV5-6 and TRBJ2-1; TRBD1 is a possible D gene (6 bases). V was shortened by 4 bases and J by 7 bases, with 9 bases between the two germline ends. This CDR3 is built from 12 residues. The V gene's germline CDR1 is SGHDT and CDR2 YYEEEE. DNA for the CDR3: TGTGCCAGCAGCCGACAGGTAAATGAGCAGTTCTTC. Translated, it gives CASSRQVNEQFF.

This chain joins TRBV19 and TRBJ2-7; D uncertain. The germline V gene encodes CDR1 LNHDA and CDR2 SQIVND (reference sequence). Trimming removed 5 bases from V and 1 base from J, with 21 bases in between. The CDR3 loop spans 17 amino acids. In DNA, the CDR3 is TGTGCCAGTAGTCAGCGCCAGATTTATTCGAATTCCTACGAGCAGTACTTC. Protein sequence: CASSQRQIYSNSYEQYF.

The rearrangement joins TRBV11-2 to TRBJ2-7; 7 positions agree with TRBD2. The CDR3 is 16 amino acids. J gave up 4 bases and V 4 bases, and 13 bases lay outside the gene matches. The germline V gene encodes CDR1 SGHAT and CDR2 FQNNGV. The CDR3 DNA follows: TGTGCCAGCAGCTCCTCGGACCTAATCGGGGGGTACGAGCAGTACTTC. Residues: CASSSSDLIGGYEQYF.

The CDR3 protein is CASSPGQAADTQYF. The CDR3 DNA sequence: TGCGCCAGCAGCCCCGGACAGGCAGCGGATACGCAGTATTTT. The rearrangement uses TRBV5-1 and TRBJ2-3; TRBD1 matches at 7 bases. Trimming at V came to 4 bases and at J to 6 bases, leaving 8 bases not matched to a gene. The CDR3 covers 14 residues. Germline loops: CDR1 SGHRS, CDR2 YFSETQ.